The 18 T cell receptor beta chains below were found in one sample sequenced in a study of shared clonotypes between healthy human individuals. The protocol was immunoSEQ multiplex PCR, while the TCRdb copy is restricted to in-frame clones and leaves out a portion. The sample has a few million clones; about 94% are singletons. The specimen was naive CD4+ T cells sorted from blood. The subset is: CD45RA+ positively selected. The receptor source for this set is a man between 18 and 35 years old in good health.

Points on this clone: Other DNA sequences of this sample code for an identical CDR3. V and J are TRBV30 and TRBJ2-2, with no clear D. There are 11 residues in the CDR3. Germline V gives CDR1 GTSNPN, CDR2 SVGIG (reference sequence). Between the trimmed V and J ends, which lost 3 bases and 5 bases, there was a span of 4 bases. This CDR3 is CAWRGTGELFF. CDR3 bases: TGTGCCTGGAGGGGTACCGGGGAGCTGTTTTTT.

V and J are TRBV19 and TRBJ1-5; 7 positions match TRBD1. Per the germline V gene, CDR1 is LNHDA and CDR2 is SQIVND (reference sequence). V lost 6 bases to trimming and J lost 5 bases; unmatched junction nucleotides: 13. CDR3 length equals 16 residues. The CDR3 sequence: CASSPRGGVSHQPQHF. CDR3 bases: TGTGCCAGTAGCCCCAGGGGGGGCGTATCCCATCAGCCCCAGCATTTT.

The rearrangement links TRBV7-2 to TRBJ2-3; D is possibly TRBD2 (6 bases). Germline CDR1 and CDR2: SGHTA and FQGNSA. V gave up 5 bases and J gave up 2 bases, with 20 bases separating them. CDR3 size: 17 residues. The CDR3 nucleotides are TGTGCCAGCAGCCGCTGGGACTTTGGCGGGATCACAGATACGCAGTATTTT. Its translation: CASSRWDFGGITDTQYF.

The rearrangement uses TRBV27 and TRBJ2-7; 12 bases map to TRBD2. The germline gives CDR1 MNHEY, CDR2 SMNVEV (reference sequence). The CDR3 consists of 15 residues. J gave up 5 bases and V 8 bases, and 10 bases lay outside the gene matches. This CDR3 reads CASHGLAGPLDEQYF. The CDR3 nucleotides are TGTGCCAGCCACGGACTAGCGGGGCCCCTCGACGAGCAGTACTTC.

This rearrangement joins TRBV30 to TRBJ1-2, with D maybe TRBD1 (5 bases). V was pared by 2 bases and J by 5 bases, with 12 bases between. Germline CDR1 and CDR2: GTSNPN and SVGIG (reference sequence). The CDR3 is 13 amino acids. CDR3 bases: TGTGCCTGGAGTAGCTCAGGGAGGTATGGCTACACCTTC. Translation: CAWSSSGRYGYTF.

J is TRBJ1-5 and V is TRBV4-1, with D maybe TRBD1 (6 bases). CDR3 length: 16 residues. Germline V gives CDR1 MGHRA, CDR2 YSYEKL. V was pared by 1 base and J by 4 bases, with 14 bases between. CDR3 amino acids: CASSQAVTGRNQPQHF. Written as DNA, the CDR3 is TGCGCCAGCAGCCAAGCGGTGACAGGTAGGAATCAGCCCCAGCATTTT.

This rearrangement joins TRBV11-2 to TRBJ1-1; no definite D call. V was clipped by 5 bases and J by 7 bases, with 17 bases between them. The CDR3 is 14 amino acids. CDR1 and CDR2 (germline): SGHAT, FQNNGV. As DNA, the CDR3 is TGTGCCAGCAGCATAAGACCGAGGAGCGGTGAAGCTTTCTTT. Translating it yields CASSIRPRSGEAFF.

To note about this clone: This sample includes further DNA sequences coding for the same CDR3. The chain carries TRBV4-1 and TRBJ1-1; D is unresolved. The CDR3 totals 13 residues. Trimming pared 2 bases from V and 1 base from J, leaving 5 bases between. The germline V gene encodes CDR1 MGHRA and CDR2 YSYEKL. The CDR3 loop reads CASSQRRNTEAFF. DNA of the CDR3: TGCGCCAGCAGCCAACGGAGGAACACTGAAGCTTTCTTT.

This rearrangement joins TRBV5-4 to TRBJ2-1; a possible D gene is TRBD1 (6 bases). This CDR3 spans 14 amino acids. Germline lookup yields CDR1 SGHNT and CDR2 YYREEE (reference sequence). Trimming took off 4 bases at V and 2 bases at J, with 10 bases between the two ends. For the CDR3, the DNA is TGTGCCAGCAGCCCCACAGGGACCTACAATGAGCAGTTCTTC. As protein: CASSPTGTYNEQFF.

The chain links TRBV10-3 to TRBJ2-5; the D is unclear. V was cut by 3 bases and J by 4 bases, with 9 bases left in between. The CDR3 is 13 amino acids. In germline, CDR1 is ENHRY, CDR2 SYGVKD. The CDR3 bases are TGTGCCATCAGTGAAATAGGCCTAGAGACCCAGTACTTC. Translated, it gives CAISEIGLETQYF.

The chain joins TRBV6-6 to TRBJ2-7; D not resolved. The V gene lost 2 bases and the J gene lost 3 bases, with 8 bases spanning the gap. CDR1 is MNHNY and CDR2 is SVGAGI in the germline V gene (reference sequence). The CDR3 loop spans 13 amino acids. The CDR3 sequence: CASSYAGHYEQYF. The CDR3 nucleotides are TGTGCCAGCAGTTACGCAGGCCACTACGAGCAGTACTTC.

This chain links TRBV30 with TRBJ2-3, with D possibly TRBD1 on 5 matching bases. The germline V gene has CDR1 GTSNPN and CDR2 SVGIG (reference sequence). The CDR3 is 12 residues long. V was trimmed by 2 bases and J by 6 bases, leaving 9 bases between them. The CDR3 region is CAWSQGADTQYF. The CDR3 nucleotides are TGTGCCTGGAGTCAAGGGGCGGATACGCAGTATTTT.

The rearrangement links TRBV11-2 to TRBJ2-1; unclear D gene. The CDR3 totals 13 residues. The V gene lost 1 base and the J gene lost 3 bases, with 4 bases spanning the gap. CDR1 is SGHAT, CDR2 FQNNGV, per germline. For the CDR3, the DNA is TGTGCCAGCAGCTTAGCTTACTACAATGAGCAGTTCTTC. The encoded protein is CASSLAYYNEQFF. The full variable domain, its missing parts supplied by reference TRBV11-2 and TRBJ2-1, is EAGVAQSPRYKIIEKRQSVAFWCNPISGHATLYWYQQILGQGPKLLIQFQNNGVVDDSQLPKDRFSAERLKGVDSTLKIQPAKLEDSAVYLCASSLAYYNEQFFGPGTRLTVL.

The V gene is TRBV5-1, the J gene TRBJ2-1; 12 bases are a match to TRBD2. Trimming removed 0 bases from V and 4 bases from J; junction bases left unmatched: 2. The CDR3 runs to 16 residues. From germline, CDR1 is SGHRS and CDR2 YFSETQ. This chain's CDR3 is CASSLVLAGGYNEQFF. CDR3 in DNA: TGCGCCAGCAGCTTGGTGCTAGCGGGAGGGTACAATGAGCAGTTCTTC.

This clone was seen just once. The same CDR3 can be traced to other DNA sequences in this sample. The DNA for the CDR3 is TGTGCCAGTAGTAGCGGACAGGGGGTGTACGAGCAGTACTTC. Encoded protein: CASSSGQGVYEQYF. The chain is built from TRBV19 and TRBJ2-7; 10 nucleotides align to TRBD1. Germline lookup yields CDR1 LNHDA and CDR2 SQIVND (reference sequence). V shed 4 bases and J 4 bases; nucleotides not matched to a gene: 4. This CDR3 is 14 amino acids long.

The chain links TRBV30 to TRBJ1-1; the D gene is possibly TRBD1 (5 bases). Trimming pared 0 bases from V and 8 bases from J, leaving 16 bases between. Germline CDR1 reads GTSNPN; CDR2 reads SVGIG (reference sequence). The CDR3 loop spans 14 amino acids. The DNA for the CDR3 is TGTGCCTGGAGTGTTTCATCGGGGGTTGAGGAAGCTTTCTTT. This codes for CAWSVSSGVEEAFF.

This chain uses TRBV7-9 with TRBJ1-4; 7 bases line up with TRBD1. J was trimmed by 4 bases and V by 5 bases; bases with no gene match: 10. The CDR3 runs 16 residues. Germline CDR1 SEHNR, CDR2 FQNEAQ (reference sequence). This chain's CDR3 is CASSHSSTGVNEKLFF. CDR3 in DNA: TGTGCCAGCAGCCACTCCTCAACAGGGGTTAATGAAAAACTGTTTTTT.

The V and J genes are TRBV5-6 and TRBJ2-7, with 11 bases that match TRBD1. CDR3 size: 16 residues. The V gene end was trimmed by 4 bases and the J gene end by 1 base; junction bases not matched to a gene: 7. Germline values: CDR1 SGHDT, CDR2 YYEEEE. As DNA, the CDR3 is TGTGCCAGCAGCGCTGGGACAGGGGGTTTATCCTACGAGCAGTACTTC. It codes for CASSAGTGGLSYEQYF.